This passage covers 27 T cell receptor beta chains from one sample sequenced in a study of neurological immune-mediated disorders. MiXCR was run by TCRdb on the 5' RACE reads, yielding one entry per CDR3 protein. The top ten clones hold about 2.4% of a sample with roughly 67,000 distinct CDR3 sequences, roughly 4% of them seen once. Sequencing input: PBMCs. These receptor sequences come from a man in his fifties or sixties with multiple sclerosis.

In this sample, this clonotype turned up many times. J is TRBJ2-5 and V is TRBV6-1; a possible D gene is TRBD1 (5 bases). The CDR3 is 13 residues long. The V gene lost 5 bases and the J gene lost 1 base, with 8 bases spanning the gap. Per the germline V gene, CDR1 is MNHNS and CDR2 is SASEGT. The CDR3 DNA reads TGTGCCAGCAGTCCGACAGCCCAAGAGACCCAGTACTTC. This gives the protein CASSPTAQETQYF.

This clonotype was detected ten times or more. V is TRBV9 and J is TRBJ2-2, with D perhaps TRBD2 (5 bases). The CDR3 runs 15 residues. V shed 0 bases and J shed 6 bases, with 12 bases lying between them. Germline assignment: CDR1 SGDLS and CDR2 YYNGEE. CDR3 in DNA: TGTGCCAGCAGCGTAGAAAGTGCGGGTTCCGGGGAGCTGTTTTTT. This codes for CASSVESAGSGELFF. The entire variable domain, with the rest obtained from reference TRBV9 and TRBJ2-2, is as follows: DSGVTQTPKHLITATGQRVTLRCSPRSGDLSVYWYQQSLDQGLQFLIQYYNGEERAKGNILERFSAQQFPDLHSELNLSSLELGDSALYFCASSVESAGSGELFFGEGSRLTVL.

In this sample, this clonotype turned up many times. The chain recombines TRBV9 with TRBJ2-7; TRBD1 matches at 10 bases. The CDR3 is 15 residues long. CDR1 is SGDLS and CDR2 is YYNGEE in the germline V gene. With V trimmed by 4 bases and J by 7 bases, 11 bases remained unmatched. The CDR3 loop is CASSPNDRGRDEQYF. In DNA, the CDR3 is TGTGCCAGCAGCCCCAATGACAGGGGGCGTGATGAGCAGTACTTC.

The rearrangement joins TRBV5-1 to TRBJ2-1; 9 positions agree with TRBD2. Germline V CDR1 and CDR2: SGHRS, YFSETQ. The CDR3 runs to 15 residues. V was clipped by 0 bases and J by 7 bases; unmatched bases: 5. In DNA, the CDR3 is TGCGCCAGCAGCTTGGTAGCGGGGGTTAGGAATGAGCAGTTCTTC. It specifies CASSLVAGVRNEQFF.

The chain joins TRBV30 to TRBJ2-5; tentatively, D is TRBD2 (6 bases). The germline gives CDR1 GTSNPN, CDR2 SVGIG (reference sequence). The CDR3 loop spans 14 amino acids. V dropped 2 bases and J dropped 6 bases, with 16 bases sitting between them. The CDR3 is CAWSTDPRGKTQYF. CDR3 DNA sequence: TGTGCCTGGAGTACTGATCCCCGGGGGAAGACCCAGTACTTC. The whole variable domain, remainder taken from reference TRBV30 and TRBJ2-5, is SQTIHQWPATLVQPVGSPLSLECTVEGTSNPNLYWYRQAAGRGLQLLFYSVGIGQISSEVPQNLSASRPQDRQFILSSKKLLLSDSGFYLCAWSTDPRGKTQYFGPGTRLLVL.

The table lists this clonotype with many counts. The chain recombines TRBV6-1 with TRBJ1-1, with TRBD1 identical over 8 bases. Germline V CDR1 and CDR2: MNHNS, SASEGT. V gave up 6 bases and J gave up 1 base; unmatched junction bases: 4. CDR3 length equals 14 residues. The CDR3 DNA sequence: TGTGCCAGCAGACCCGGACAGGGGAACACTGAAGCTTTCTTT. Its protein is CASRPGQGNTEAFF.

This clonotype was seen many times. The chain uses TRBV5-1 and TRBJ2-1, with TRBD1 matching over 9 bases. CDR3 length: 15 amino acids. With V trimmed by 3 bases and J by 4 bases, 5 bases remained unmatched. CDR1 and CDR2 (germline): SGHRS, YFSETQ. The CDR3 loop is CASSYDRGKYNEQFF. CDR3 coding DNA: TGCGCCAGCAGCTATGACAGGGGGAAATACAATGAGCAGTTCTTC.

This clonotype is classed as medium-sized. This chain joins TRBV15 and TRBJ1-1; no clear D. The CDR3 sequence is 13 residues long. The V gene's germline CDR1 is LNHNV and CDR2 YYDKDF (reference sequence). Trimming took 0 bases from V and 1 from J, leaving 3 bases between them. CDR3 in amino acids: CATSRDPNTEAFF. In nucleotides, the CDR3 is TGTGCCACCAGCAGAGACCCGAACACTGAAGCTTTCTTT.

At least ten counts were recorded for this clonotype. The chain is built from TRBV12-3 or TRBV12-4 and TRBJ2-1; 12 bases agree with TRBD2. The CDR3 consists of 17 residues. V dropped 4 bases and J dropped 4; count of bases not matched to a gene: 8. CDR3 nucleotides: TGTGCCAGCAGTTCACCGCGGACTAGCGGGGTGTACAATGAGCAGTTCTTC. Its translation: CASSSPRTSGVYNEQFF.

In its sample, this clonotype was seen many times. CDR3 coding DNA: TGTGCCACCAGCCCGCTGGGGTCGGTCTCTGGGGCCAACGTCCTGACTTTC. Its translation: CATSPLGSVSGANVLTF. The chain recombines TRBV15 with TRBJ2-6; D is uncertain. This CDR3 is 17 amino acids long. V was cut by 5 bases and J by 0 bases, with 14 bases left in between. Germline values: CDR1 LNHNV, CDR2 YYDKDF (reference sequence).

This clonotype was counted many times. CDR3 sequence: CASSPGPTREQYV. For the CDR3, the DNA is TGCGCCAGCAGCCCGGGGCCAACGAGAGAGCAGTACGTC. The rearrangement uses TRBV5-1 and TRBJ2-7; D assignment may be TRBD1 or TRBD2 (5 bases each). The germline V and J ends were trimmed by 4 bases and 7 bases, with 15 bases remaining between them. Germline V gene sequence: CDR1 SGHRS, CDR2 YFSETQ. The CDR3 covers 13 residues.

The chain recombines TRBV7-9 with TRBJ2-3; D is possibly TRBD1 (7 bases). Germline-derived CDR1 and CDR2 are SEHNR and FQNEAQ (reference sequence). V was trimmed by 2 bases and J by 5 bases, leaving 11 bases between them. The CDR3 runs 14 residues. This CDR3 is CASSLQGGGDTQYF. The CDR3 nucleotides read TGTGCCAGCAGCTTACAGGGGGGCGGAGATACGCAGTATTTT.

This clonotype was detected ten times or more. The genes are TRBV5-1 and TRBJ1-2, with a weak D call TRBD1 (5 bases). V gave up 3 bases and J gave up 0 bases, with 12 bases separating them. Per germline, CDR1 SGHRS and CDR2 YFSETQ. The CDR3 spans 15 residues. The CDR3 DNA is TGCGCCAGCAGCTATGGCAGGACAACTAACTATGGCTACACCTTC. This encodes CASSYGRTTNYGYTF.

This clonotype occurred many times. This chain connects TRBV27 to TRBJ1-3; unclear D gene. The CDR3 extends over 13 amino acids. Germline assignment: CDR1 MNHEY and CDR2 SMNVEV (reference sequence). V lost 8 bases, J lost 0 bases, and 8 bases lay in between. The CDR3 is CASGRDSGNTIYF. The DNA of the CDR3 is TGTGCCAGCGGACGGGACTCTGGAAACACCATATATTTT.

The V gene is TRBV20-1, the J gene TRBJ2-7, with 9 bases lining up with TRBD1. The CDR3 runs 14 residues. Germline CDR1 reads DFQATT; CDR2 reads SNEGSKA (reference sequence). V lost 2 bases and J lost 6; bases outside the gene matches: 8. CDR3 amino acids: CSARWDRVSAEQYF. CDR3 sequence (DNA): TGCAGTGCTAGATGGGACAGGGTTTCGGCCGAGCAGTACTTC.

This clonotype has a count of ten or more. The chain carries TRBV5-1 and TRBJ1-4; no clear D gene. In germline, CDR1 is SGHRS, CDR2 YFSETQ. V lost 0 bases and J lost 12, with 12 bases in between. This CDR3 is built from 13 residues. As DNA, the CDR3 is TGCGCCAGCAGCTTGGCTTGGGAAGGCGAACTGTTTTTT. It codes for CASSLAWEGELFF.

This clonotype showed up many times. The chain links TRBV6-5 to TRBJ2-7; maybe TRBD1 (6 bases). The CDR3 is 14 amino acids. Trimming removed 6 bases at V and 7 bases at J, with 19 bases between. Germline assignment: CDR1 MNHEY and CDR2 SVGAGI. As DNA, the CDR3 is TGTGCCAGCAGACCGGGACAATCGACTTCGGAGCAGTACTTC. It yields the protein CASRPGQSTSEQYF.

This clonotype has a count of ten or more. The chain employs TRBV5-1 and TRBJ2-7, with 11 nucleotides matching TRBD1. There are 15 residues in the CDR3. The trim removed 3 bases at V and 5 bases at J, leaving 7 bases unmatched. Germline-derived CDR1 and CDR2 are SGHRS and YFSETQ. CDR3 sequence (DNA): TGCGCCAGCAGCTCTGGACAGGGGGCGCGGCACGAGCAGTACTTC. Translation gives CASSSGQGARHEQYF.

This clonotype was seen repeatedly, ten times or more. V usage is TRBV12-3 or TRBV12-4 and J usage is TRBJ2-3; D call uncertain. Trimming removed 2 bases at V and 2 bases at J, with 11 bases between. There are 15 residues in the CDR3. This chain's CDR3 is CASSLTDLSTDTQYF. CDR3 DNA sequence: TGTGCCAGCAGTTTAACGGACCTGTCCACAGATACGCAGTATTTT.

This clonotype was seen repeatedly, ten times or more. The J gene is TRBJ2-7, the V gene TRBV20-1; 8 bases are a match to TRBD1. The germline gives CDR1 DFQATT, CDR2 SNEGSKA (reference sequence). V was pared by 5 bases and J by 2 bases, with 5 bases of the junction left unmatched. The CDR3 length is 13 residues. As DNA, the CDR3 is TGCAGTGCTGGAAGACAGGGGCCCTACGAGCAGTACGTC. Its protein is CSAGRQGPYEQYV.

This clonotype was picked up many times. The chain carries TRBV29-1 and TRBJ2-2, with D perhaps assigned TRBD1 or TRBD2 (5 bases each). From germline, CDR1 is SQVTM and CDR2 ANQGSEA. V lost 3 bases and J 4 bases, leaving 12 bases between the germline ends. The CDR3 has 14 residues. CDR3 bases: TGCAGCGTTGATCGGCAGGGAGCCACCGGGGAGCTGTTTTTT. Protein: CSVDRQGATGELFF.

At least ten counts were recorded for this clonotype. This chain joins TRBV9 and TRBJ2-7, with D possibly TRBD1 on 6 matching bases. V was trimmed by 0 bases and J by 2 bases, leaving 9 bases between them. The germline V gene encodes CDR1 SGDLS and CDR2 YYNGEE. The CDR3 is made up of 14 amino acids. CDR3 in amino acids: CASSVDTGTYEQYF. CDR3 bases: TGTGCCAGCAGCGTAGATACAGGGACCTACGAGCAGTACTTC.

This clonotype was observed many times. J is TRBJ2-5 and V is TRBV6-5; unclear D gene. The CDR3 loop spans 11 amino acids. V shed 6 bases and J shed 7 bases, with 9 bases lying between them. In germline, CDR1 is MNHEY, CDR2 SVGAGI. The CDR3 coding sequence is TGTGCCAGCAGGAGCCGAAGGACCCAGTACTTC. Translation gives CASRSRRTQYF.

This clonotype was picked up many times. The V call is TRBV7-9, the J call TRBJ1-5; a possible D gene is TRBD1 (5 bases). Germline V gene lookup returns CDR1 SEHNR and CDR2 FQNEAQ (reference sequence). The CDR3 totals 15 residues. V lost 5 bases and J 5 bases, leaving 16 bases between the germline ends. In nucleotides, the CDR3 is TGTGCCAGCAGCCCAGGGTCTGGTTTCGATCAGCCCCAGCATTTT. Its translation: CASSPGSGFDQPQHF.

The chain carries TRBV7-8 and TRBJ1-1; unclear D gene. Germline V gene lookup returns CDR1 SGHVS and CDR2 FQNEAQ. Trimming stripped 2 bases from V and 1 base from J, with 8 bases between. There are 14 residues in the CDR3. The CDR3, as DNA: TGTGCCAGCAGCTTAAGGTTAGCGAACACTGAAGCTTTCTTT. Translating it yields CASSLRLANTEAFF.

This clonotype was picked up many times. This rearrangement joins TRBV12-3 or TRBV12-4 to TRBJ1-6; no reliable D call. The CDR3 sequence is 13 residues long. Trimming cost V 5 bases and J 7 bases, with 9 bases left between them. The CDR3 protein is CASSPDGNSPLHF. The CDR3 coding sequence is TGTGCCAGCAGTCCGGACGGCAATTCACCCCTCCACTTT.

A note on this clonotype: The junction does not match germline at one end; this may be a read error. The CDR3 DNA reads as TGCAGTGCTGCGGGACAGCTTAATCAGCCCCAGAATTTT. The encoded protein is CSAAGQLNQPQNF. The chain is built from TRBV20-1 and TRBJ1-5; the match to TRBD1 covers 7 bases. Germline V CDR1 and CDR2: DFQATT, SNEGSKA (reference sequence). The CDR3 spans 13 residues.